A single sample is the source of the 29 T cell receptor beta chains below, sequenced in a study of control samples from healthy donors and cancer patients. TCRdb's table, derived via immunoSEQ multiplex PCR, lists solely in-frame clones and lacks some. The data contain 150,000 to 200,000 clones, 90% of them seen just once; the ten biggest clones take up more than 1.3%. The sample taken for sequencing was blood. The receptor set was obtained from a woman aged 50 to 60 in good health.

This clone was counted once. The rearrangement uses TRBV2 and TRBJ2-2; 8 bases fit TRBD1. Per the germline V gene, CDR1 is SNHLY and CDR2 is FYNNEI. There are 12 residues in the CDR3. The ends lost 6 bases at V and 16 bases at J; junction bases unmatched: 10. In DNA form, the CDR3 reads TGTGCCAGCAGCGCCCGGGACAGGTGGCGGTTTTTT. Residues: CASSARDRWRFF.

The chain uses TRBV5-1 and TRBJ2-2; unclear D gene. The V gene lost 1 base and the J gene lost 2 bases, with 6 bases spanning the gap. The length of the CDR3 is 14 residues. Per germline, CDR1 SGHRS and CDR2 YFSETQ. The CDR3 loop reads CASSLRTNTGELFF. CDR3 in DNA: TGCGCCAGCAGCTTGCGTACTAACACCGGGGAGCTGTTTTTT.

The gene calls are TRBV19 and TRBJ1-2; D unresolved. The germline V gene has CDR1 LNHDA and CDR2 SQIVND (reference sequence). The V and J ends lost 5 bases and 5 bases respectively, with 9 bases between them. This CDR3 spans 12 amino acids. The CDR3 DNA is TGTGCCAGTAGTGGGCCGGGTTATGGCTACACCTTC. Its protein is CASSGPGYGYTF.

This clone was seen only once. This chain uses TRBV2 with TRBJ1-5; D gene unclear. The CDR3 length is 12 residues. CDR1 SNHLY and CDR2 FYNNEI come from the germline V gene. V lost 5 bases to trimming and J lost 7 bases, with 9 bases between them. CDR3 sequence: CASSPGSQPQHF. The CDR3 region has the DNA TGTGCCAGCAGTCCAGGTTCGCAGCCCCAGCATTTT.

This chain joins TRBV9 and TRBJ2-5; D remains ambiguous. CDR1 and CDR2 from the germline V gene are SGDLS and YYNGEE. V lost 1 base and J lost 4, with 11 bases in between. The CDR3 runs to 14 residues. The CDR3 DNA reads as TGTGCCAGCAGCGTATTGTCTAGTGGAGAGACCCAGTACTTC. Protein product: CASSVLSSGETQYF.

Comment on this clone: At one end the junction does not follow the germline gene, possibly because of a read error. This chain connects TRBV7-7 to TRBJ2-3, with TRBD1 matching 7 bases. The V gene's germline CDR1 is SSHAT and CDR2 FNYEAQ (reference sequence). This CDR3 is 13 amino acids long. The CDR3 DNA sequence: TGTGCTAGCAGCCCGACAGGGAGTGGTACGCAGTATTTT. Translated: CASSPTGSGTQYF. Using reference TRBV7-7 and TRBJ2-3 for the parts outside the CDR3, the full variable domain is GAGVSQSPRYKVTKRGQDVTLRCDPISSHATLYWYQQALGQGPEFLTYFNYEAQPDKSGLPSDRFSAERPEGSISTLTIQRTEQRDSAMYRCASSPTGSGTQYFGPGTRLTVL.

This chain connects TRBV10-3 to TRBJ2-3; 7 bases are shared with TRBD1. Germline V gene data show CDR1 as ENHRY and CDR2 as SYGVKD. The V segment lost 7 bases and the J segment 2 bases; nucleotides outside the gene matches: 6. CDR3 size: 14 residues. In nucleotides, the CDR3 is TGTGCCATCAACGGACAGGAGAACACAGATACGCAGTATTTT. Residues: CAINGQENTDTQYF.

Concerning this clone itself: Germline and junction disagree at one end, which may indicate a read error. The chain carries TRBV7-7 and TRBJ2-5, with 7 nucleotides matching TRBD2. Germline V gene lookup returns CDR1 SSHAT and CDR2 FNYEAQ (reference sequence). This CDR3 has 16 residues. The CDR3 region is CASSLARGGRGETQYF. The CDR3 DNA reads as TGTGCTAGCAGCTTAGCGCGAGGAGGGAGGGGAGAGACCCAGTACTTC. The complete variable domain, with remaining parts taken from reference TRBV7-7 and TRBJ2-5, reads GAGVSQSPRYKVTKRGQDVTLRCDPISSHATLYWYQQALGQGPEFLTYFNYEAQPDKSGLPSDRFSAERPEGSISTLTIQRTEQRDSAMYRCASSLARGGRGETQYFGPGTRLLVL.

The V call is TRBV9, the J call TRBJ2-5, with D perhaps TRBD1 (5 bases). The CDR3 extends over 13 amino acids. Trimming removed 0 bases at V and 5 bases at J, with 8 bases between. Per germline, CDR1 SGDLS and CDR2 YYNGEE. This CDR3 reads CASSVAGYETQYF. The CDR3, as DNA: TGTGCCAGCAGCGTAGCAGGGTACGAGACCCAGTACTTC.

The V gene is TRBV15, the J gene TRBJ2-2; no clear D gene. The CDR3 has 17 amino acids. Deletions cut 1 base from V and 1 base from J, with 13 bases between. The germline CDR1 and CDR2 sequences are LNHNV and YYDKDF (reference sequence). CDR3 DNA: TGTGCCACCAGCAGAGGCGAAACAGCCGGGAACACCGGGGAGCTGTTTTTT. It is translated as CATSRGETAGNTGELFF.

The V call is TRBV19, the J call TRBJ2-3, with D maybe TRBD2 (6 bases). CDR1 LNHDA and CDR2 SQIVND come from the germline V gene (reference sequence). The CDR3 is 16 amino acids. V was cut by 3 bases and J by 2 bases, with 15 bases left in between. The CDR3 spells CASSMFWGRSTDTQYF. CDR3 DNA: TGTGCCAGTAGTATGTTCTGGGGGAGGTCCACAGATACGCAGTATTTT.

CDR3 bases: TGTGCCAGCAGCCAAGAGTGGGGGGCCGTTCAGCCCCAGCATTTT. Its protein is CASSQEWGAVQPQHF. The chain combines TRBV4-2 with TRBJ1-5, with TRBD1 as a possible D gene (6 bases). The V and J ends lost 0 bases and 6 bases respectively, with 12 bases between them. From germline, CDR1 is LGHNA and CDR2 YNFKEQ. CDR3 length equals 15 residues.

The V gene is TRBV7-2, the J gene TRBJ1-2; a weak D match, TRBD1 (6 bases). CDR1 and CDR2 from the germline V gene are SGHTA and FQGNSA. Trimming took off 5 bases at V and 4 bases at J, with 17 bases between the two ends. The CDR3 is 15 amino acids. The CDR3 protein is CASSRQQGSSYGYTF. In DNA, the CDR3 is TGTGCCAGCAGCAGGCAACAGGGTTCGTCCTATGGCTACACCTTC.

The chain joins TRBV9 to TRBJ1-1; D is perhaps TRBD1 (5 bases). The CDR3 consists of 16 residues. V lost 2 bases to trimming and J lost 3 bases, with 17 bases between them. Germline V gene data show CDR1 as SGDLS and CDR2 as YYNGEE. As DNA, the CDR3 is TGTGCCAGCAGCGTTCTGGGGGGAGACTCGGACACTGAAGCTTTCTTT. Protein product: CASSVLGGDSDTEAFF.

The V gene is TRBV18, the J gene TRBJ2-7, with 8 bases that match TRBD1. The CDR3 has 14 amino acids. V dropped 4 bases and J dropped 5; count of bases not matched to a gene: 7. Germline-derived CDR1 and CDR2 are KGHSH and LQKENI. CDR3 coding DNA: TGTGCCAGCTCACTCGGACAGGGTGGGAACGAGCAGTACTTC. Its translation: CASSLGQGGNEQYF.

Here the CDR3 reads CSVAGTPNQPQHF. The CDR3 bases are TGCAGCGTTGCGGGGACACCGAATCAGCCCCAGCATTTT. This chain joins TRBV29-1 and TRBJ1-5; possible D gene TRBD1, 6 bases. The length of the CDR3 is 13 residues. Germline V gene lookup returns CDR1 SQVTM and CDR2 ANQGSEA. Trimming removed 4 bases at V and 4 bases at J, with 11 bases between.

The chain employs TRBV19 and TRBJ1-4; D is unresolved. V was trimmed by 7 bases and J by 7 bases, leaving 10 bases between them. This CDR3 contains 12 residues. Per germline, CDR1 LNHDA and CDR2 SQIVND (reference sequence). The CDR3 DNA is TGTGCCAGTACCTACGGCGGTGAAAAACTGTTTTTT. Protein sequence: CASTYGGEKLFF.

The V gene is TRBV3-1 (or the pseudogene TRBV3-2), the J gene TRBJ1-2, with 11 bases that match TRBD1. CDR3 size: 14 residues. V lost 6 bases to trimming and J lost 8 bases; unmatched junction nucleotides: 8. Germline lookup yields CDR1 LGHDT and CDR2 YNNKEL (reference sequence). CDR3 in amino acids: CASSRDRGSWGYTF. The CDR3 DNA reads TGTGCCAGCAGTCGGGACAGGGGGAGCTGGGGCTACACCTTC.

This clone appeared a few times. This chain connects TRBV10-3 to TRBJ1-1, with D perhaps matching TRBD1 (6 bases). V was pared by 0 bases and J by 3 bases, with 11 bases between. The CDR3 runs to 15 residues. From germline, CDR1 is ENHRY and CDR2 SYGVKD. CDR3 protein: CAISESSGGHTEAFF. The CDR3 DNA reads TGTGCCATCAGTGAGTCGAGTGGGGGGCACACTGAAGCTTTCTTT.

The CDR3 sequence: CASSLGHIYNEQFF. The DNA for the CDR3 is TGTGCCAGCAGCTTAGGACACATCTACAATGAGCAGTTCTTC. The V call is TRBV5-8, the J call TRBJ2-1, with D perhaps matching TRBD1 (5 bases). V was cut by 2 bases and J by 3 bases, with 9 bases left in between. Germline CDR1 is SGHTS and CDR2 is YDEGEE. The CDR3 runs 14 residues.

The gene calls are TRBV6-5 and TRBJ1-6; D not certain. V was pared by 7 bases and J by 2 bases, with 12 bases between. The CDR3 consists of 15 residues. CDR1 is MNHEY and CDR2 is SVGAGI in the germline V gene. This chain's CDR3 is CASTPGRAYNSPLHF. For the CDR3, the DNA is TGTGCCAGCACCCCGGGCCGCGCCTATAATTCACCCCTCCACTTT.

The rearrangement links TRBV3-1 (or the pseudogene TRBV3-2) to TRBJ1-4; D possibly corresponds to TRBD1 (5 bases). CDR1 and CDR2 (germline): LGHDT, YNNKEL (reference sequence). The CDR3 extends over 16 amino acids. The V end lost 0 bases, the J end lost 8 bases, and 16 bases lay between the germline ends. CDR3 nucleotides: TGTGCCAGCAGCCAAGATGGGGCCACGCGTCGAGAAAAACTGTTTTTT. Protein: CASSQDGATRREKLFF.

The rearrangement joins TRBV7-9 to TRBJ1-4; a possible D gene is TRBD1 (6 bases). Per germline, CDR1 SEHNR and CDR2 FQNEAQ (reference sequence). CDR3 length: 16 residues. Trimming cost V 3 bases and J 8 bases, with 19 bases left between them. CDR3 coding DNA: TGTGCCAGCAGCTTTTGGGGGCCTGGAGACCCGGAAAAACTGTTTTTT. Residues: CASSFWGPGDPEKLFF.

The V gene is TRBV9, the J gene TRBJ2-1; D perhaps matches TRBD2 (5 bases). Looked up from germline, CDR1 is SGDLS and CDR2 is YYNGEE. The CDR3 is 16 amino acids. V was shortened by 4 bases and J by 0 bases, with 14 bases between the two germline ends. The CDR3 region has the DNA TGTGCCAGCAGCACCCAAGCGGCTAGCTCCTACAATGAGCAGTTCTTC. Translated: CASSTQAASSYNEQFF.

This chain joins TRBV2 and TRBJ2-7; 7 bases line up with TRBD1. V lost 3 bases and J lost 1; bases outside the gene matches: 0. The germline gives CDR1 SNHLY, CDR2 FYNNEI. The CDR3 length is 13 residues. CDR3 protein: CASSEDRSYEQYF. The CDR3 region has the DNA TGTGCCAGCAGTGAGGACAGGTCCTACGAGCAGTACTTC.

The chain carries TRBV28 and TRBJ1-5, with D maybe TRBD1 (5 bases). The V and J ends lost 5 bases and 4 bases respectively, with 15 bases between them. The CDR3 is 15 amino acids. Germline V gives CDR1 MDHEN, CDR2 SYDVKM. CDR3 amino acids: CASSLPGHLNQPQHF. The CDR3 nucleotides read TGTGCCAGCAGTCTACCCGGACACCTGAATCAGCCCCAGCATTTT.

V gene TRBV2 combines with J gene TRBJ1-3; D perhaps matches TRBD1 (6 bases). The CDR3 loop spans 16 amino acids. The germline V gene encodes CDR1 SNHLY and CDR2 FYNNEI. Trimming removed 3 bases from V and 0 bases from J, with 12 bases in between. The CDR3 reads CASSEGGRNSGNTIYF. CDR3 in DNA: TGTGCCAGCAGTGAGGGGGGCCGGAACTCTGGAAACACCATATATTTT.

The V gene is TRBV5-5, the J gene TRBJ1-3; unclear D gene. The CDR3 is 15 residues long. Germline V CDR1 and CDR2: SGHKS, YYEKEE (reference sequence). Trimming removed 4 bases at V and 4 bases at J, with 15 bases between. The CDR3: CASSLGSPGGNTIYF. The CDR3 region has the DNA TGTGCCAGCAGCCTAGGGTCCCCCGGAGGAAACACCATATATTTT.

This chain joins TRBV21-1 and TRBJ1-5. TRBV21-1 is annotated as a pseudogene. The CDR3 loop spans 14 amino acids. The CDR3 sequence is CASSKSFNNQPQHF. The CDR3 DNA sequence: TGTGCCAGCAGCAAATCCTTTAACAATCAGCCCCAGCATTTT.